A selection of T cell receptor beta chains follows, all from one sample in a study of T cell repertoires in ileal Crohn's disease. Assay: immunoSEQ multiplex PCR; the TCRdb copy retains only in-frame clones and omits some. The profile shows over 4,500 clones, over 75% of them singletons. Input material: ileal tissue. Receptors were obtained from an adult with Crohn's disease. The CDR3 runs from the conserved cysteine through the conserved F or W.

J	V	CDR3
TRBJ1-5	TRBV5-1	CASSWGQGDNQPQHF
TRBJ2-4	TRBV30	CAWSAFTTRLAKNIQYF
TRBJ2-2	TRBV7-9	CASSSLGGNTGELFF
TRBJ1-1	TRBV6-5	CASLGTGRMNTEAFF
TRBJ2-1	TRBV10-2	CASSDRVSSYNEQFF
TRBJ2-5	TRBV7-9	CASSLIGGLQETQYF
TRBJ2-2	TRBV6-1	CASSLPWGGGGELFF
TRBJ2-7	TRBV18	CASSPGREQYF
TRBJ2-5	TRBV15	CATSRLAGGQETQYF
TRBJ1-2	TRBV5-4	CASSAEGLGYGYTF
TRBJ2-5	TRBV5-1	CASSLYSGGNQETQYF
TRBJ2-5	TRBV5-1	CASSLNTGGQETQYF
TRBJ2-7	TRBV5-1	CASSLGVVSYEQYF
TRBJ2-7	TRBV21-1	CASSTGQGIEQYF
TRBJ1-4	TRBV21-1	CASSNWDREGNEKLFF
TRBJ2-7	TRBV7-2	CASSLFTSLRYEQYF
TRBJ1-1	TRBV18	CASSLSGNTEAFF
TRBJ1-5	TRBV19	CASSRGWGQPQHF
TRBJ2-2	TRBV15	CATSLRTETNTGELFF
TRBJ2-7	TRBV14	CASSQTSSGWYF
TRBJ2-7	TRBV19	CATQGKGTPKNEQYF
TRBJ2-1	TRBV18	CASSPGTGGDEQFF
TRBJ2-3	TRBV21-1	CASSRGLAGVTPSTDTQYF